This T cell receptor (beta chain) is drawn from a study of control samples from healthy donors and cancer patients. Germline CDR1 is SNHLY and CDR2 is FYNNEI. The CDR3 is made up of 14 amino acids. Trimming left V 7 bases short and J 1 base short, with 13 bases between. TCRdb keeps only in-frame clones here, not all; method: immunoSEQ multiplex PCR. There are roughly 80,000 clones in the sample; roughly 90% occur only once, and 5.7% lies in the top ten. The sample taken for sequencing was blood. The TCR was taken from a woman aged 45-65 years in good health. V gene TRBV2 combines with J gene TRBJ1-1; D remains unclear. The CDR3 loop reads CASMSRGGNTEAFF. Written as DNA, the CDR3 is TGTGCCAGCATGAGTCGGGGAGGGAACACTGAAGCTTTCTTT.